This T cell receptor beta chain was identified during a study of identical twins. The CDR3 is 14 residues long. The V gene end was trimmed by 0 bases and the J gene end by 8 bases; junction bases not matched to a gene: 2. Per germline, CDR1 SGHVS and CDR2 FNYEAQ. TCRdb re-called the 5' RACE reads through MiXCR, storing one row per CDR3 protein. The repertoire has about 890,000 distinct CDR3 sequences, 10% to 15% of them found once; the top ten carry around 1.5%. This clonotype came up a few times. The target antigen is unknown. Overall study findings and caveats: Models predicted too little out-of-frame TCR alpha sharing in monozygotic twins. Within cord blood, abundant beta clonotypes carried fewer insertions, but memory repertoires showed no such trend. Not following the same donors, the study drew its conclusions from cross-sectional statistical analysis.

These data also formed part of another study, on yellow fever vaccine responses in identical twins.

The sequence derives from a young woman in good health. This chain joins TRBV7-6 and TRBJ2-1, with 9 bases matching TRBD1. The sequencing input was PBMCs. The CDR3 here is CASSLAGQGYEQFF. The CDR3 DNA follows: TGTGCCAGCAGCTTAGCGGGACAGGGTTATGAGCAGTTCTTC.